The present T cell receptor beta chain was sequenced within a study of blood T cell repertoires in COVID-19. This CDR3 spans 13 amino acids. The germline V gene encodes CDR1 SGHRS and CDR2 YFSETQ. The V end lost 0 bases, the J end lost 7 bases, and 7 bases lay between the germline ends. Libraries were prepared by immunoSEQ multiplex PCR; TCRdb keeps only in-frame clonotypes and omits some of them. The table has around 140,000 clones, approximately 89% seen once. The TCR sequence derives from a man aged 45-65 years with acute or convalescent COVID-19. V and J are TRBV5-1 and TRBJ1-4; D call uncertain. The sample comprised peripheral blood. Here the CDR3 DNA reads TGCGCCAGCAGCTTGGACCTAGGTGAAAAACTGTTTTTT. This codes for CASSLDLGEKLFF. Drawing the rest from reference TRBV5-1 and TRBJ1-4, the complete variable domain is KAGVTQTPRYLIKTRGQQVTLSCSPISGHRSVSWYQQTPGQGLQFLFEYFSETQRNKGNFPGRFSGRQFSNSRSEMNVSTLELGDSALYLCASSLDLGEKLFFGSGTQLSVL.